Presented here are 25 T cell receptor beta chains from one specimen sequenced in a study of cytomegalovirus exposure and HLA in healthy donors. Researchers ran the PCR with 60 Vbeta and 13 Jbeta primers. Here immunoSEQ multiplex PCR was the method, and the copy in TCRdb shows in-frame clones only, minus some. This table holds 150,000 or so clones, 82% found once. The specimen was PBMCs. Every receptor here comes from a woman in her forties in good health and CMV-seronegative.

This rearrangement joins TRBV28 to TRBJ2-7; 11 nucleotides agree with TRBD2. This CDR3 is 17 amino acids long. V shed 4 bases, J shed 6 bases, and the junction held 14 bases outside the gene matches. Germline V gene sequence: CDR1 MDHEN, CDR2 SYDVKM. CDR3 residues: CASSSSEPRLAGFEQYF. The CDR3 nucleotides are TGTGCCAGCAGTTCTTCTGAACCGCGACTAGCGGGATTCGAGCAGTACTTC.

The CDR3 DNA follows: TGTGCCAGCAGTTTAACCGACAATGGCTACACCTTC. Translated: CASSLTDNGYTF. The chain has TRBV28 and TRBJ1-2; D remains ambiguous. Germline V lookup: CDR1 MDHEN, CDR2 SYDVKM. The CDR3 covers 12 residues. The ends were cut back, 2 bases at V and 6 bases at J, with 7 bases in the middle.

This rearrangement joins TRBV28 to TRBJ1-4, with 7 bases identical to TRBD1. Germline V gene data show CDR1 as MDHEN and CDR2 as SYDVKM. The junction had 3 bases not matched to a gene; V was cut back by 6 bases and J by 8 bases. This CDR3 region has 12 residues. Here the CDR3 reads CASRQGNEKLFF. CDR3 nucleotides: TGTGCCAGCAGACAGGGGAACGAAAAACTGTTTTTT.

In this sample, this clone turned up a few times. The J gene is TRBJ2-7, the V gene TRBV7-9; the D gene is possibly TRBD2 (6 bases). The germline CDR1 and CDR2 sequences are SEHNR and FQNEAQ (reference sequence). The CDR3 spans 15 residues. The V end was cut by 4 bases, the J end by 4 bases, with 17 bases between. The CDR3 DNA sequence: TGTGCCAGCAGCTACCTAGGAGGGACTCGGTACGAGCAGTACTTC. Its translation: CASSYLGGTRYEQYF.

The chain employs TRBV29-1 and TRBJ2-1; D not resolved. CDR3 length equals 14 residues. V was pared by 8 bases and J by 4 bases, with 18 bases between. Germline V CDR1 and CDR2: SQVTM, ANQGSEA. The CDR3 DNA sequence: TGCAGCAAGAGTACCTCCTTATTATACAATGAGCAGTTCTTC. Protein sequence: CSKSTSLLYNEQFF.

This clone appeared a single time. The CDR3 region is CSVVPQGLSYEQYF. As DNA, the CDR3 is TGCAGCGTTGTTCCGCAGGGGTTATCCTACGAGCAGTACTTC. The rearrangement joins TRBV29-1 to TRBJ2-7; possible D gene TRBD1, 6 bases. CDR1 is SQVTM and CDR2 is ANQGSEA in the germline V gene. This CDR3 contains 14 residues. Trimming took off 4 bases at V and 1 base at J, with 14 bases between the two ends.

V and J are TRBV21-1 and TRBJ2-4; the DNA was not used to check the table's D call, TRBD1. TRBV21-1 is marked as a pseudogene. The CDR3 is made up of 16 amino acids. CDR3 protein: CASSRLRDGAKNIQYF. The DNA for the CDR3 is TGTGCCAGCAGCAGACTCAGGGATGGAGCCAAAAACATTCAGTACTTC.

The chain carries TRBV10-3 and TRBJ2-1, with D perhaps matching TRBD2 (6 bases). V was clipped by 0 bases and J by 0 bases, with 12 bases between them. The CDR3 extends over 17 amino acids. The germline V gene encodes CDR1 ENHRY and CDR2 SYGVKD. CDR3 sequence reads: CAISESGDWSSYNEQFF. CDR3 nucleotide sequence: TGTGCCATCAGTGAGTCAGGGGACTGGAGCTCCTACAATGAGCAGTTCTTC.

This clone was seen a few times. The chain uses TRBV10-1 and TRBJ2-7; 12 bases map to TRBD2. CDR3 length: 15 residues. Germline assignment: CDR1 WNHNN and CDR2 SYGVQD (reference sequence). Trimming at V came to 8 bases and at J to 6 bases, leaving 11 bases not matched to a gene. Written as DNA, the CDR3 is TGCGCCAGCCCCCCCCGACTAGCGGGAGTCGCCGAGCAGTACTTC. Residues: CASPPRLAGVAEQYF.

This rearrangement joins TRBV6-1 to TRBJ2-6; tentatively, D is TRBD1 (6 bases). V shed 4 bases and J shed 0 bases, with 13 bases lying between them. CDR1 is MNHNS, CDR2 SASEGT, per germline. The CDR3 consists of 17 residues. This CDR3 reads CASSVDRFTSGANVLTF. CDR3 in DNA: TGTGCCAGCAGTGTCGACAGGTTTACCTCTGGGGCCAACGTCCTGACTTTC.

The chain uses TRBV27 and TRBJ2-1; D unresolved. Germline V gives CDR1 MNHEY, CDR2 SMNVEV (reference sequence). This CDR3 has 13 amino acids. V gave up 5 bases and J gave up 0 bases, with 5 bases separating them. CDR3 bases: TGTGCCAGCAGTATCCGCTCCTACAATGAGCAGTTCTTC. It is translated as CASSIRSYNEQFF.

The J gene is TRBJ2-3, the V gene TRBV7-3; TRBD2 aligns across 11 bases. With V trimmed by 5 bases and J by 1 base, 5 bases remained unmatched. There are 16 residues in the CDR3. CDR1 and CDR2 from the germline V gene are SGHTA and FQGTGA. CDR3 protein: CASSQGLAAGTDTQYF. DNA for the CDR3: TGTGCCAGCAGCCAGGGACTAGCGGCGGGCACAGATACGCAGTATTTT.

The genes are TRBV18 and TRBJ1-1; no clear D. In germline, CDR1 is KGHSH, CDR2 LQKENI. Trimming took 5 bases from V and 4 from J, leaving 11 bases between them. CDR3 length equals 13 residues. The CDR3 nucleotides are TGTGCCAGCTCATCTTATTTCCCCACTGAAGCTTTCTTT. Translating it yields CASSSYFPTEAFF. Supplemented by reference TRBV18 and TRBJ1-1, the full variable domain reads NAGVMQNPRHLVRRRGQEARLRCSPMKGHSHVYWYRQLPEEGLKFMVYLQKENIIDESGMPKERFSAEFPKEGPSILRIQQVVRGDSAAYFCASSSYFPTEAFFGQGTRLTVV.

V usage is TRBV7-9 and J usage is TRBJ1-1; D gene unclear. The CDR3 has 15 residues. Germline CDR1 reads SEHNR; CDR2 reads FQNEAQ (reference sequence). The V end was cut by 5 bases, the J end by 1 base, with 14 bases between. The CDR3 DNA is TGTGCCAGCAGCCCGAGACAAGGCGCGAACACTGAAGCTTTCTTT. This encodes CASSPRQGANTEAFF.

The gene calls are TRBV7-8 and TRBJ2-7; D is possibly TRBD2 (5 bases). Trimming removed 1 base at V and 0 bases at J, with 13 bases between. Germline V gene data show CDR1 as SGHVS and CDR2 as FQNEAQ. The length of the CDR3 is 16 residues. This CDR3 reads CASSLVRGESSYEQYF. The CDR3 nucleotides read TGTGCCAGCAGCTTAGTGCGTGGGGAGAGCTCCTACGAGCAGTACTTC.

This clone was seen only a few times. The rearrangement uses TRBV28 and TRBJ2-7; tentatively, D is TRBD2 (7 bases). The V gene's germline CDR1 is MDHEN and CDR2 SYDVKM. This CDR3 is built from 13 residues. The V gene lost 5 bases and the J gene lost 0 bases, with 8 bases spanning the gap. The CDR3 region is CASSRGASYEQYF. The CDR3 DNA reads as TGTGCCAGCAGTCGGGGGGCCTCCTACGAGCAGTACTTC.

This clone was found once. The chain combines TRBV4-2 with TRBJ2-7, with a tentative D call TRBD1 (6 bases). The V gene's germline CDR1 is LGHNA and CDR2 YNFKEQ. The CDR3 is 14 amino acids. V was cut by 4 bases and J by 0 bases, with 10 bases left in between. The CDR3 reads CASSPWDNSYEQYF. The CDR3 nucleotides are TGTGCCAGCAGCCCATGGGACAACTCCTACGAGCAGTACTTC.

This clone was seen more than once but under ten times. The rearrangement joins TRBV6-1 to TRBJ1-1, with 7 positions matching TRBD1. Unmatched junction bases numbered 4, after V lost 5 bases and J lost 1 base. Germline CDR1 reads MNHNS; CDR2 reads SASEGT. CDR3 length: 14 amino acids. The CDR3 coding sequence is TGTGCCAGCAGTTTAGGGGGCTGGAACACTGAAGCTTTCTTT. Translation gives CASSLGGWNTEAFF.

The CDR3 reads CASSRTSGRTSYNEQFF. The CDR3 DNA reads TGTGCCAGCAGCCGGACTAGCGGGAGGACTAGTTACAATGAGCAGTTCTTC. This sequence joins TRBV7-6 and TRBJ2-1; 14 bases align to TRBD2. J gave up 4 bases and V 5 bases, and 7 bases lay outside the gene matches. CDR1 is SGHVS, CDR2 FNYEAQ, per germline. This CDR3 is 17 amino acids long.

The chain combines TRBV9 with TRBJ1-1, with D tentatively TRBD1 (5 bases). V gave up 0 bases and J gave up 11 bases, with 17 bases separating them. The CDR3 is made up of 14 amino acids. The germline V gene encodes CDR1 SGDLS and CDR2 YYNGEE. CDR3 coding DNA: TGTGCCAGCAGCGTAGGCCAGGGCGGCCTTGGGGCTTTCTTT. This gives the protein CASSVGQGGLGAFF.

The chain uses TRBV30 and TRBJ2-5, with 10 positions matching TRBD1. The CDR3 extends over 15 amino acids. Trimming removed 0 bases from V and 4 bases from J; junction bases left unmatched: 5. In germline, CDR1 is GTSNPN, CDR2 SVGIG (reference sequence). The CDR3 nucleotides read TGTGCCTGGAGTGTGGGACAGGGGAAGGGAGAGACCCAGTACTTC. It encodes CAWSVGQGKGETQYF.

V is TRBV7-3 and J is TRBJ2-2, with D possibly TRBD1 on 5 matching bases. From germline, CDR1 is SGHTA and CDR2 FQGTGA. Between the trimmed V and J ends, which lost 5 bases and 7 bases, there was a span of 11 bases. The CDR3 runs to 13 residues. As DNA, the CDR3 is TGTGCCAGCAGCCGGGTCCAGGGCGGGGAGCTGTTTTTT. Translated, it gives CASSRVQGGELFF. The entire variable domain, with the rest obtained from reference TRBV7-3 and TRBJ2-2, is as follows: GAGVSQTPSNKVTEKGKYVELRCDPISGHTALYWYRQSLGQGPEFLIYFQGTGAADDSGLPNDRFFAVRPEGSVSTLKIQRTERGDSAVYLCASSRVQGGELFFGEGSRLTVL.

The chain joins TRBV28 to TRBJ1-5; TRBD1 agrees at 7 bases. Germline loops: CDR1 MDHEN, CDR2 SYDVKM. There are 13 residues in the CDR3. Unmatched junction bases numbered 7, after V lost 7 bases and J lost 7 bases. The CDR3 reads CASNEGAGQPQHF. CDR3 bases: TGTGCCAGCAATGAGGGGGCTGGGCAGCCCCAGCATTTT.

A word on this clone: Other nucleotide sequences from this sample produce the same CDR3. The chain is built from TRBV5-1 and TRBJ1-1; D uncertain. Trimming removed 1 base from V and 2 bases from J, with 3 bases in between. The germline CDR1 and CDR2 sequences are SGHRS and YFSETQ. The CDR3 spans 12 residues. The CDR3 spells CASSLLNTEAFF. CDR3 in DNA: TGCGCCAGCAGCTTGTTAAACACTGAAGCTTTCTTT.

V is TRBV4-3 and J is TRBJ1-2; 9 positions agree with TRBD1. Trimming removed 1 base from V and 7 bases from J; junction bases left unmatched: 7. Germline values: CDR1 LGHNA, CDR2 YSLEER. This CDR3 is 15 amino acids long. CDR3 bases: TGCGCCAGCAGCCAAGCTGGACAGGGGTTCTCTGGCTACACCTTC. This codes for CASSQAGQGFSGYTF.